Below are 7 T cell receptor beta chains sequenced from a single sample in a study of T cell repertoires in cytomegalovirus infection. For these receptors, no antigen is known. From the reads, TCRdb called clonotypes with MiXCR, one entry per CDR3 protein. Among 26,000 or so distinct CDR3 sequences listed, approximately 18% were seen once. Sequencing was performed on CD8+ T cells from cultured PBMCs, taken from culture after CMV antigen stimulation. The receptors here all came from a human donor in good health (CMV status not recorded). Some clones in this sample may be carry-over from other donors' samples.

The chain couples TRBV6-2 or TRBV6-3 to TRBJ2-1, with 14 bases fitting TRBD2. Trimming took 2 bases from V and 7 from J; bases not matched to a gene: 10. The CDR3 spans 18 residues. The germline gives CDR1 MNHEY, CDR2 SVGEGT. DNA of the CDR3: TGTGCCAGCAGTTACGGGGGGACTAGCGGGAGAAAAAAAAATGAGCAGTTCTTC. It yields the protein CASSYGGTSGRKKNEQFF.

The CDR3 region is CASSWEYTEAFF. Written as DNA, the CDR3 is TGTGCCAGCTCATGGGAGTACACTGAAGCTTTCTTT. The rearrangement joins TRBV7-2 to TRBJ1-1; D remains unclear. The CDR3 is made up of 12 amino acids. The germline gives CDR1 SGHTA, CDR2 FQGNSA. V gave up 8 bases and J gave up 3 bases, with 10 bases separating them. The full variable domain, in which reference TRBV7-2 and TRBJ1-1 provide the parts outside the CDR3, is GAGVSQSPSNKVTEKGKDVELRCDPISGHTALYWYRQSLGQGLEFLIYFQGNSAPDKSGLPSDRFSAERTGGSVSTLTIQRTQQEDSAVYLCASSWEYTEAFFGQGTRLTVV.

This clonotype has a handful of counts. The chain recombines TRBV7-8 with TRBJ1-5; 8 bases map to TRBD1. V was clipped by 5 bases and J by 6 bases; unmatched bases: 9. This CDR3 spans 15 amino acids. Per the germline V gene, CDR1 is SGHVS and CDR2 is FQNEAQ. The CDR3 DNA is TGTGCCAGCAGCGCCCGAGCAGGGGGCGGTCAGCCCCAGCATTTT. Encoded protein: CASSARAGGGQPQHF.

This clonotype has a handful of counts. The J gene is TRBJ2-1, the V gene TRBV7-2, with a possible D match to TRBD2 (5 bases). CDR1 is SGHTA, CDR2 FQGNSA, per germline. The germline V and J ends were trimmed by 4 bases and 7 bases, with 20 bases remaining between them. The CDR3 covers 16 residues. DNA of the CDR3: TGTGCCAGCAGCTCACTTGTGTGGGAGAGGTATAATGAGCAGTTCTTC. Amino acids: CASSSLVWERYNEQFF.

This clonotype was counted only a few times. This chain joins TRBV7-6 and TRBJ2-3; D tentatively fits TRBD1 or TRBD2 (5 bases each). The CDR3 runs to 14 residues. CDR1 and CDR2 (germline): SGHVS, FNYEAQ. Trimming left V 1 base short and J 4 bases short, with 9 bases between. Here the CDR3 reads CASSLGGGADTQYF. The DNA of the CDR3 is TGTGCCAGCAGCTTAGGTGGGGGAGCAGATACGCAGTATTTT.

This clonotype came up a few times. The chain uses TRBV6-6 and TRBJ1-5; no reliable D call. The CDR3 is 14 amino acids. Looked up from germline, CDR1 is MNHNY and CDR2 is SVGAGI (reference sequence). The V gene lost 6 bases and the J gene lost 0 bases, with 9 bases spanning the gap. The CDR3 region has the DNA TGTGCCAGCAGCACCCCAAGTAGCAATCAGCCCCAGCATTTT. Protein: CASSTPSSNQPQHF.

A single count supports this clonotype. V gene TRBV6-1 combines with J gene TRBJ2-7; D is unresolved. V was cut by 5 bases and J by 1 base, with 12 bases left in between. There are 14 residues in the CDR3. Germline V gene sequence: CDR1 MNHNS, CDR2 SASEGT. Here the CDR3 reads CASSLSAPSYEQYF. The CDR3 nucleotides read TGTGCCAGCAGTTTATCAGCTCCTTCCTACGAGCAGTACTTC.